This TCR beta chain was obtained from a study of cytomegalovirus exposure and HLA in healthy donors. Study findings and constraints: Sequences of the TCR beta chain were said to predict the HLA-A and HLA-B alleles of most subjects accurately.

In the case of this clone: Its antigen is not identified.

Between the trimmed V and J ends, which lost 5 bases and 3 bases, there was a span of 13 bases. In germline, CDR1 is LNHDA, CDR2 SQIVND (reference sequence). The CDR3 spans 14 residues. A multiplex PCR was run with 60 Vbeta primers and 13 Jbeta primers. The method was immunoSEQ multiplex PCR; TCRdb's version includes in-frame clones alone and lacks a portion of them. The sample contains some 160,000 clones, roughly 80% of which appear only once. V and J are TRBV19 and TRBJ1-1, with D tentatively TRBD1 (5 bases). Source material: PBMCs. This TCR derives from a woman aged 25 to 45 in good health and CMV-seronegative. The CDR3 reads CASSPWGVDTEAFF. The DNA for the CDR3 is TGTGCCAGTAGTCCTTGGGGGGTCGACACTGAAGCTTTCTTT.